The present T cell receptor beta chain was sequenced within a study of control samples from healthy donors and cancer patients (dated by TCRdb to 2018 to 2020). The library was made by the immunoSEQ multiplex PCR assay. TCRdb's version of the immuneACCESS table is confined to in-frame rearrangements and falls short of the full clone set. An unresolved V gene accounts for under half of the shortfall where checked; the remainder is of unknown origin. The sample data list fewer than 100,000 clones, and roughly 88% of these were observed just once. Together, the top ten hold 5% to 7% of the sample. A note on this clone: It lacks a known antigen. Nothing much larger sits one base from this clone, and base qualities are not available.

According to the germline V gene, CDR1 reads SGHRS and CDR2 reads YFSETQ. The cysteine opens and the phenylalanine closes a CDR3 of 16 amino acids. The kept DNA is CDR3 alone, 48 bases in frame from the first base. V loses 3 bases of germline sequence and J loses 7 bases, and the interval between the two ends is 19 bases. The receptor chain draws on TRBV5-1 and TRBJ1-4; tentative D gene TRBD1, with 5 bases matching. The source is a woman between 45 and 60 years old in good health. Sequencing was done on a sample of blood. Read as DNA, the sequence is TGCGCCAGCAGCTCCTTCGGGGAGGGGTCCGGTGAAAAACTGTTTTTT. This encodes CASSSFGEGSGEKLFF.